One sample yielded the 19 T cell receptor beta chains listed below, sequenced in a study of patients and donors after allogeneic stem cell transplantation. TCRdb reprocessed the RT-PCR reads with MiXCR, giving one entry per CDR3 protein. The top ten clones hold about 3% of a sample with tens of thousands of distinct CDR3 sequences, 5% of them seen once. The specimen sequenced was blood, either unsorted or a sorted T cell fraction (not recorded which). The receptor source for this set is a human donor who was either an allogeneic HSCT recipient or a stem cell or donor lymphocyte infusion donor (not recorded which). It is not recorded whose cells these are; they may come from a transplant donor.

This clonotype was observed a handful of times. J is TRBJ1-2 and V is TRBV6-1; unclear D gene. The germline CDR1 and CDR2 sequences are MNHNS and SASEGT. V was trimmed by 4 bases and J by 4 bases, leaving 13 bases between them. The CDR3 spans 14 residues. Here the CDR3 reads CASSGTARSYGYTF. DNA for the CDR3: TGTGCCAGCAGTGGAACTGCACGGTCCTATGGCTACACCTTC.

This clonotype was counted at least ten times. The rearrangement uses TRBV6-1 and TRBJ1-6; TRBD1 matches at 8 bases. The CDR3 loop spans 15 amino acids. Germline CDR1 and CDR2: MNHNS and SASEGT. V trimming: 6 bases; J trimming: 5 bases; junction bases outside the gene matches: 6. As DNA, the CDR3 is TGTGCCAGCAGCGTGACAGGGGTCCATAATTCACCCCTCCACTTT. It codes for CASSVTGVHNSPLHF.

The chain combines TRBV19 with TRBJ2-1; D is unresolved. Trimming took off 5 bases at V and 5 bases at J, with 13 bases between the two ends. This CDR3 contains 14 residues. CDR1 is LNHDA, CDR2 SQIVND, per germline (reference sequence). CDR3 sequence reads: CASSDSPADNEQFF. Written as DNA, the CDR3 is TGTGCCAGTAGTGACTCCCCAGCCGACAATGAGCAGTTCTTC. Using reference TRBV19 and TRBJ2-1 for the parts outside the CDR3, the full variable domain is DGGITQSPKYLFRKEGQNVTLSCEQNLNHDAMYWYRQDPGQGLRLIYYSQIVNDFQKGDIAEGYSVSREKKESFPLTVTSAQKNPTAFYLCASSDSPADNEQFFGPGTRLTVL.

The rearrangement links TRBV5-8 to TRBJ1-2; 8 bases are shared with TRBD1. Losses at the gene ends were 0 bases for V and 7 bases for J; bases not matched to a gene: 5. The CDR3 consists of 14 residues. Looked up from germline, CDR1 is SGHTS and CDR2 is YDEGEE. The CDR3 nucleotides are TGTGCCAGCAGCTTGGCGGGACAGGCAGCTGGCTACACCTTC. Protein: CASSLAGQAAGYTF.

The rearrangement joins TRBV7-2 to TRBJ1-6; D not certain. V was cut by 5 bases and J by 0 bases, with 8 bases left in between. CDR3 length equals 15 residues. CDR1 and CDR2 (germline): SGHTA, FQGNSA. CDR3 in DNA: TGTGCCAGCAGCCGCACTAGCTCCTATAATTCACCCCTCCACTTT. Protein: CASSRTSSYNSPLHF.

This clonotype was seen at least ten times. The rearrangement links TRBV27 to TRBJ1-3; D unresolved. The CDR3 runs 15 residues. From germline, CDR1 is MNHEY and CDR2 SMNVEV (reference sequence). V was trimmed by 5 bases and J by 0 bases, leaving 11 bases between them. CDR3 protein: CASSLTVHSGNTIYF. In DNA, the CDR3 is TGTGCCAGCAGTCTTACAGTTCACTCTGGAAACACCATATATTTT.

This clonotype was detected many times. V and J are TRBV20-1 and TRBJ1-2, with D unresolved. CDR3 length: 13 amino acids. Germline V gene lookup returns CDR1 DFQATT and CDR2 SNEGSKA (reference sequence). V dropped 0 bases and J dropped 5 bases, with 10 bases sitting between them. The chain's CDR3 is CSARDLSNYGYTF. CDR3 DNA sequence: TGCAGTGCTAGAGATCTCTCCAATTATGGCTACACCTTC.

The V and J genes are TRBV19 and TRBJ2-1; 14 bases map to TRBD2. The trim removed 5 bases at V and 9 bases at J, leaving 6 bases unmatched. Germline loops: CDR1 LNHDA, CDR2 SQIVND (reference sequence). The CDR3 runs 15 residues. The CDR3 sequence: CASSGTSGSGGEQFF. The CDR3 DNA reads as TGTGCCAGTAGTGGGACTAGCGGGAGTGGGGGTGAGCAGTTCTTC.

In DNA, the CDR3 is TGCAGCGTTGTACCTCCAGGGGGCACTGAAGCTTTCTTT. It specifies CSVVPPGGTEAFF. The gene calls are TRBV29-1 and TRBJ1-1; 7 bases fit TRBD1. The CDR3 length is 13 residues. In germline, CDR1 is SQVTM, CDR2 ANQGSEA. The trim removed 4 bases at V and 4 bases at J, leaving 6 bases unmatched.

This clonotype was seen ten or more times. V gene TRBV27 combines with J gene TRBJ1-5, with D uncertain. V lost 5 bases, J lost 13 bases, and 15 bases lay in between. Germline V gene data show CDR1 as MNHEY and CDR2 as SMNVEV (reference sequence). The CDR3 length is 12 residues. In nucleotides, the CDR3 is TGTGCCAGCAGTCCCCCCCAAGGAGGGCAGCATTTT. It specifies CASSPPQGGQHF.

This clonotype has a count of ten or more. The chain combines TRBV2 with TRBJ2-3, with TRBD1 identical over 11 bases. This CDR3 spans 14 amino acids. Germline CDR1 SNHLY, CDR2 FYNNEI. V trimming: 10 bases; J trimming: 5 bases; junction bases outside the gene matches: 8. The CDR3 reads CATIPDRGRDTQYF. The CDR3 DNA sequence: TGTGCCACAATACCGGACAGGGGGCGAGATACGCAGTATTTT.

In its sample, this clonotype was seen many times. The chain has TRBV9 and TRBJ2-2, with TRBD1 identical over 7 bases. The CDR3 runs 15 residues. V was pared by 4 bases and J by 7 bases, with 10 bases of the junction left unmatched. CDR1 and CDR2 (germline): SGDLS, YYNGEE. CDR3 amino acids: CASSPTGLMNGELFF. CDR3 DNA sequence: TGTGCCAGCAGCCCGACAGGGTTGATGAACGGGGAGCTGTTTTTT.

There are many counts of this clonotype. The chain links TRBV5-1 to TRBJ2-4, with 7 positions matching TRBD1. This CDR3 is built from 14 residues. The trim removed 4 bases at V and 9 bases at J, leaving 10 bases unmatched. Germline V gives CDR1 SGHRS, CDR2 YFSETQ. CDR3 DNA sequence: TGCGCCAGCAGCATCGGTGACAGGGTGGGCATTCAGTACTTC. As protein: CASSIGDRVGIQYF.

The table lists this clonotype with many counts. This rearrangement joins TRBV5-8 to TRBJ2-7; D unresolved. Germline V lookup: CDR1 SGHTS, CDR2 YDEGEE. This CDR3 comprises 14 residues. V was trimmed by 5 bases and J by 1 base, leaving 13 bases between them. CDR3 nucleotide sequence: TGTGCCAGCAGGACCAGGAAGGGTTCCTACGAGCAGTACTTC. It encodes CASRTRKGSYEQYF.

CDR3 amino acids: CASSARTGGVNTEAFF. The CDR3 nucleotides are TGCGCCAGCAGCGCCCGGACAGGGGGGGTGAACACTGAAGCTTTCTTT. This chain joins TRBV5-1 and TRBJ1-1; 10 bases are a match to TRBD1. Germline values: CDR1 SGHRS, CDR2 YFSETQ. The J segment lost 0 bases and the V segment lost 4 bases, leaving 6 bases of the junction unmatched. The CDR3 has 16 amino acids.

There are many counts of this clonotype. Written as DNA, the CDR3 is TGTGCCACCAGCAGTGGGTTGACAGCCTATAATTCACCCCTCCACTTT. Amino acids: CATSSGLTAYNSPLHF. The gene calls are TRBV15 and TRBJ1-6; TRBD1 might be the D (5 bases). The CDR3 totals 16 residues. V was cut by 3 bases and J by 2 bases, with 11 bases left in between. Germline CDR1 LNHNV, CDR2 YYDKDF (reference sequence).

This clonotype has a count of ten or more. This rearrangement joins TRBV11-1 to TRBJ1-6, with 8 bases aligning to TRBD1. The CDR3 extends over 16 amino acids. The V and J ends lost 5 bases and 6 bases, in that order; junction bases with no gene match: 9. Germline CDR1 is SGHAT and CDR2 is FQDESV (reference sequence). The CDR3 here is CASSPRTGIGNSPLHF. The CDR3 DNA follows: TGTGCCAGCAGCCCACGGACAGGGATTGGTAATTCACCCCTCCACTTT.

This clonotype was counted many times. The junction shows a germline mismatch at one end, possibly a read error. The chain uses TRBV7-7 and TRBJ2-3, with D possibly matching TRBD2 (5 bases). The V gene's germline CDR1 is SSHAT and CDR2 FNYEAQ (reference sequence). The CDR3 spans 15 residues. CDR3 in DNA: TGTGCTAGCAGCCCCGGGGTTTCCCACACAGATACGCAGTATTTT. This translates into CASSPGVSHTDTQYF.

This clonotype was counted many times. The chain has TRBV18 and TRBJ1-1; D call uncertain. Germline V gives CDR1 KGHSH, CDR2 LQKENI. Trimming took 3 bases from V and 3 from J, leaving 14 bases between them. This CDR3 has 15 residues. The DNA for the CDR3 is TGTGCCAGCTCACCGGAGAACTCCCTTGACACTGAAGCTTTCTTT. Translation gives CASSPENSLDTEAFF.